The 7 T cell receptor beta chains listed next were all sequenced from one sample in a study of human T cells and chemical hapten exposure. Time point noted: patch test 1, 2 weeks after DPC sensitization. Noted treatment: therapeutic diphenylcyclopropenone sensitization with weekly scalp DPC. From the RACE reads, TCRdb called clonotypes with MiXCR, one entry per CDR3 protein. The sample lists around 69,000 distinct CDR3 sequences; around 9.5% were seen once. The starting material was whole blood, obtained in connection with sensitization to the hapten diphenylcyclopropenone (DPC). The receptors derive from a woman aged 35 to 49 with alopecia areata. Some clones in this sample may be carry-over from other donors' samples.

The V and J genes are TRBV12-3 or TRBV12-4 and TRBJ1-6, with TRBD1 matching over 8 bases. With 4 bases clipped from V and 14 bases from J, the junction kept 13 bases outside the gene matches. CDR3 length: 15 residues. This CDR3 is CASSWTGKGRGALHF. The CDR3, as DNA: TGTGCCAGCAGTTGGACAGGGAAGGGCCGGGGGGCCCTCCACTTT.

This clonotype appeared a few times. The CDR3 protein is CASSPGTGGQETQYF. CDR3 DNA: TGTGCCAGCTCACCCGGGACAGGGGGCCAAGAGACCCAGTACTTC. The chain links TRBV18 to TRBJ2-5; TRBD1 aligns across 11 bases. CDR3 size: 15 residues. J lost 1 base, V lost 3 bases, and 1 base had no gene match. Germline CDR1 KGHSH, CDR2 LQKENI.

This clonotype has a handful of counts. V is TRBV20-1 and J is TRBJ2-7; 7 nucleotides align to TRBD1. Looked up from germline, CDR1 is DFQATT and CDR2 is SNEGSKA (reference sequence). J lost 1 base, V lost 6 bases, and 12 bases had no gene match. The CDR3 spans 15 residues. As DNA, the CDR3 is TGCAGTGCGCCCCCGACAGGGCGGTTTTCCTACGAGCAGTACTTC. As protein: CSAPPTGRFSYEQYF.

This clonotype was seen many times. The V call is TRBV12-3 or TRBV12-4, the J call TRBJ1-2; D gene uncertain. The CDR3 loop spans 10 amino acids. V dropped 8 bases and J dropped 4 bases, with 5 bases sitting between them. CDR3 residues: CASSLYGYTF. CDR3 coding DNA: TGTGCCAGCTCGCTCTATGGCTACACCTTC.

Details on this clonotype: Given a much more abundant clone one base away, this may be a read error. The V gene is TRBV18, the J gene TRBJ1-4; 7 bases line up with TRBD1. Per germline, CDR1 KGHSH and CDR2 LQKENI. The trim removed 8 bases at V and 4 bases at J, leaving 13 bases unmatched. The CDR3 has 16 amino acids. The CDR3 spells CASAQEPGTDNEKLFF. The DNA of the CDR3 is TGTGCCAGCGCCCAAGAACCCGGGACAGATAATGAAAAACTGTTTTTT.

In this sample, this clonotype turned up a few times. The CDR3 nucleotides read TGTGCCAGCAGTCCCTTTCGGGGGACCTCCTACAATGAGCAGTTCTTC. Translated, it gives CASSPFRGTSYNEQFF. The gene calls are TRBV6-2 or TRBV6-3 and TRBJ2-1; D is possibly TRBD2 (6 bases). V lost 5 bases and J lost 0, with 14 bases in between. Germline V gene sequence: CDR1 MNHEY, CDR2 SVGEGT. The CDR3 extends over 16 amino acids.

DNA for the CDR3: TGTGCCAGCAGTGCCTCGGACGGAAGCTCTGGAAACACCATATATTTT. Translating it yields CASSASDGSSGNTIYF. The chain combines TRBV6-5 with TRBJ1-3; no firm D call. Germline V CDR1 and CDR2: MNHEY, SVGAGI. The CDR3 contains 16 residues. The V end lost 5 bases, the J end lost 0 bases, and 14 bases lay between the germline ends.